The clone carrying this T cell receptor beta chain turned up a few times. What it binds is not known. This record belongs to a study of cytomegalovirus exposure and HLA in healthy donors. Study findings and constraints: By a later analysis, the bulk of CMV-associated TCR beta chains appeared HLA-restricted.

The V gene end was trimmed by 3 bases and the J gene end by 1 base; junction bases not matched to a gene: 2. Germline values: CDR1 SGHTA, CDR2 FQGNSA. CDR3 size: 15 residues. Primers included in the PCR were 60 Vbeta and 13 Jbeta primers. Here immunoSEQ multiplex PCR was the method, and the copy in TCRdb shows in-frame clones only, minus some. The sample records 120,000 or so clones, roughly 17% being singletons. V gene TRBV7-2 combines with J gene TRBJ2-1; 8 positions match TRBD1. The sequence came from a female donor in good health and CMV-seropositive. The sequencing sample was made of PBMCs. The CDR3 sequence: CASSLTGDSYNEQFF. The CDR3 DNA reads TGTGCCAGCAGCTTGACAGGGGATTCCTACAATGAGCAGTTCTTC.